This paragraph covers one T cell receptor beta chain sequence. The target antigen is unknown. The PCR employed 60 Vbeta primers together with 13 Jbeta primers. TCRdb's table, derived via immunoSEQ multiplex PCR, lists solely in-frame clones and lacks some. This sample has 90,000 to 110,000 clones, with around 74% found just once. This sample stems from a study of cytomegalovirus exposure and HLA in healthy donors. In the study overall: Earlier sequencing of about 179 million T cells yielded around 120 million unique TCR beta sequences. Researchers found that about four fifths of under 450 genotyped donors fell within the Caucasian-associated ancestry cluster.

Study-wide findings and caveats: It was taken for granted in presence/absence analyses that sequencing depth across donors was roughly uniform. Several of the most significant clusters appeared, in a later analysis, to be linked to common viral pathogens.

This receptor was taken from a woman between 35 and 50 years old in good health and CMV-seropositive. What was sequenced was PBMCs.

The CDR3 region has the DNA TGTGCCAGCAGCGTAGCACTAGCGGGAGTAGGGGGGCAGTTCTTC. Amino acid sequence: CASSVALAGVGGQFF. The chain uses TRBV9 and TRBJ2-1; 11 positions match TRBD2. This CDR3 spans 15 amino acids. Per germline, CDR1 SGDLS and CDR2 YYNGEE. With 0 bases clipped from V and 12 bases from J, the junction kept 8 bases outside the gene matches.